These T cell receptor beta chains were read from a single sample in a study of lymphopenia after photon versus proton radiotherapy. Sequencing was performed with immunoSEQ multiplex PCR; in TCRdb, only in-frame clones are kept and a portion is missing. The data show around 64,000 clones, about 85% seen once. This specimen was peripheral blood, taken from a patient treated with proton-based radiotherapy. These receptor sequences come from a man older than 75 with esophageal cancer. Each CDR3 is given with its conserved first and last residue. The order of the fields is J gene, V gene, clone size, D gene, CDR3 DNA, CDR3 protein. A D gene is named only where the DNA matches it firmly. Clone size is given for some rows only: seen once, a few or many times, or a class if the clone is expanded.

TRBJ2-3	TRBV10-3	-	-	TGTGCCATCCAGCGGGGCACAGATACGCAGTATTTT	CAIQRGTDTQYF
TRBJ1-1	TRBV7-3	-	-	TGTGCCAGCAGCGTCAATCCGGGACGGTCCCCTGTTTTCTTT	CASSVNPGRSPVFF
TRBJ2-4	TRBV28	-	-	TGTGCCAGCAGTTTATCGGGACTTCTAGCCAAAAACATTCAGTACTTC	CASSLSGLLAKNIQYF
TRBJ1-1	TRBV9	-	-	TGTGCCAGCAGCACCGGGGGGCAGAATGAAGCTTTCTTT	CASSTGGQNEAFF
TRBJ2-2	TRBV18	-	TRBD1	TGTGCCAGCTCACCTGGGACAGGGGACACCGGGGAGCTGTTTTTT	CASSPGTGDTGELFF
TRBJ1-2	TRBV6-5	-	TRBD1	TGTGCCAGCAGCCGGACAGGCCTTTATGGCTACACCTTC	CASSRTGLYGYTF
TRBJ2-7	TRBV10-3	-	TRBD1	TGTGCCATCAGTGCGTCAGGGGGTACCTACGAGCAGTACTTC	CAISASGGTYEQYF
TRBJ1-2	TRBV7-9	-	TRBD1	TGTGCCAGCAGCCTCGAAAGGTCAGGGGGCCTTGATGGCTACACCTTC	CASSLERSGGLDGYTF
TRBJ2-7	TRBV6-5	-	TRBD1	TGTGCCAGCAGGACCGACAGGGAATACTACGAGCAGTACTTC	CASRTDREYYEQYF
TRBJ2-7	TRBV5-5	-	-	TGTGCCAGCAGCCCAAGTTTTATCCACGAGCAGTACTTC	CASSPSFIHEQYF
TRBJ2-7	TRBV10-3	-	TRBD1	TGTGCCATCTCCAGGGACAGGGCTTCCTACGAGCAGTACTTC	CAISRDRASYEQYF
TRBJ1-4	TRBV7-2	-	-	TGTGCCAGCAGCTTAGAGGGCAGGGCAAGTGAAAAACTGTTTTTT	CASSLEGRASEKLFF
TRBJ1-1	TRBV5-4	-	TRBD1	TGTGCCAGCAGTTACACCTACAGGGGCGACACTGAAGCTTTCTTT	CASSYTYRGDTEAFF
TRBJ2-7	TRBV29-1	-	TRBD2	TGCAGCGTTGCTGGGACTAGCGGGACCCACGAGCAGTACTTC	CSVAGTSGTHEQYF
TRBJ2-7	TRBV5-4	-	TRBD2	TGTGCCAGCAGCTCCGGGACTAGTACCCTCTACGAGCAGTACTTC	CASSSGTSTLYEQYF
TRBJ2-3	TRBV7-9	-	-	TGTGCCAGCAGCTTAGGGGGGGACGATACGCAGTATTTT	CASSLGGDDTQYF
TRBJ2-1	TRBV7-2	-	TRBD2	TGTGCCAGCAGCTTTCAGACTAGCGGGGGGCGTGTTGAGCAGTTCTTC	CASSFQTSGGRVEQFF
TRBJ2-2	TRBV13	-	TRBD1	TGTGCCAGCAGCCCGTCGACAGGGATGATTGCCTTAGGGGAGCTGTTTTTT	CASSPSTGMIALGELFF
TRBJ2-7	TRBV27	-	-	TGTGCCAGCAGAGGTCGGGAGTCCCTATTATTCTACGAGCAGTACTTC	CASRGRESLLFYEQYF
TRBJ1-2	TRBV5-6	-	TRBD1	TGTGCCAGCAGCACCAACAGGGGATGGGGCTATGGCTACACCTTC	CASSTNRGWGYGYTF
TRBJ2-3	TRBV4-3	few	TRBD1	TGCGCCAGCAGGGGACAGAACACAGATACGCAGTATTTT	CASRGQNTDTQYF
TRBJ2-7	TRBV7-9	-	-	TGTGCCAGCAGCTTCGCCAGGGCCCACGAGCAGTACTTC	CASSFARAHEQYF
TRBJ1-2	TRBV6-1	-	TRBD1	TGTGCCAGCAGTGAGACAGGGGGTGGCTATGGCTACACCTTC	CASSETGGGYGYTF
TRBJ1-5	TRBV30	-	-	TGTGCCTGGAGTGTACGAAGTCCTTGGAGGGATCAGCCCCAGCATTTT	CAWSVRSPWRDQPQHF
TRBJ1-5	TRBV7-2	-	-	TGTGCCAGCAGCAAAGTCTTGGATTTCGGACAGCCCCAGCATTTT	CASSKVLDFGQPQHF
TRBJ2-1	TRBV2	-	TRBD1	TGTGCCAGCACCCGGGACAGGGATAATGAGCAGTTCTTC	CASTRDRDNEQFF
TRBJ2-3	TRBV11-3	-	TRBD1	TGTGCCAGCAGCTCCCGACAGGGGAAATATACGCAGTATTTT	CASSSRQGKYTQYF
TRBJ2-5	TRBV5-6	-	-	TGTGCCAGCACAAAGGGACCGTACCAAGAGACCCAGTACTTC	CASTKGPYQETQYF
TRBJ1-2	TRBV15	-	TRBD1	TGTGCCACCAGCGTAGGGACAGGACCCTATGGCTACACCTTC	CATSVGTGPYGYTF
TRBJ1-2	TRBV6-5	-	TRBD1	TGTGCCAGCAGACCGACAGGGGTTCAGGGCTACACCTTC	CASRPTGVQGYTF
TRBJ2-3	TRBV9	-	TRBD2	TGTGCCAGCACCAAACTAGCGGGGGGCGGTAGCACAGATACGCAGTATTTT	CASTKLAGGGSTDTQYF
TRBJ2-1	TRBV5-1	-	-	TGCGCCAGCAGCTTGGCCCAGAATGAGCAGTTCTTC	CASSLAQNEQFF
TRBJ1-2	TRBV6-1	-	TRBD1	TGTGCCAGCAGTGAAGGGAGGGGGCGGTTAGAAAATGGCTACACCTTC	CASSEGRGRLENGYTF
TRBJ1-1	TRBV5-4	-	-	TGTGCCAGCAGGGAACAGATGAACACTGAAGCTTTCTTT	CASREQMNTEAFF
TRBJ1-6	TRBV5-1	-	-	TGCGCCAGCAGCTTCCAAGTGGGGGCCGGGGCGGATAATTCACCCCTCCACTTT	CASSFQVGAGADNSPLHF
TRBJ1-4	TRBV25-1	few	TRBD1	TGTGCCAGCAGTGCCGCGAACAGGGGTGATGAAAAACTGTTTTTT	CASSAANRGDEKLFF
TRBJ1-4	TRBV6-6	-	-	TGTGCCAGCTGGTTCGATGAAAAACTGTTTTTT	CASWFDEKLFF
TRBJ2-7	TRBV20-1	-	-	TGCAGTGCCATAGGAACCTACGAGCAGTACTTC	CSAIGTYEQYF
TRBJ1-1	TRBV6-1	-	-	TGTGCCAGCACCCCTCCCCAAGCTTTCTTT	CASTPPQAFF
TRBJ2-3	TRBV7-2	-	TRBD1	TGTGCCAGCAGCTTAGCGGGACAGACAGATACGCAGTATTTT	CASSLAGQTDTQYF
TRBJ1-1	TRBV2	-	-	TGTGCCAGCAGTAAACAGGGATTGAACACTGAAGCTTTCTTT	CASSKQGLNTEAFF